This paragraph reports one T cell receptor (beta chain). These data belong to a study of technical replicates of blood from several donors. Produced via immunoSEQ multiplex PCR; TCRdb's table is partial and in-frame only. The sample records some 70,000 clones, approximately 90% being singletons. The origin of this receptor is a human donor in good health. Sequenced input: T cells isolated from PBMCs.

This chain's CDR3 is CASSPPGLAGDTQYF. The DNA of the CDR3 is TGTGCCAGCAGCCCTCCGGGACTAGCGGGAGATACGCAGTATTTT. The chain recombines TRBV7-9 with TRBJ2-3; 12 nucleotides match TRBD2. Per germline, CDR1 SEHNR and CDR2 FQNEAQ (reference sequence). This CDR3 has 15 residues. V was clipped by 5 bases and J by 5 bases; unmatched bases: 5.